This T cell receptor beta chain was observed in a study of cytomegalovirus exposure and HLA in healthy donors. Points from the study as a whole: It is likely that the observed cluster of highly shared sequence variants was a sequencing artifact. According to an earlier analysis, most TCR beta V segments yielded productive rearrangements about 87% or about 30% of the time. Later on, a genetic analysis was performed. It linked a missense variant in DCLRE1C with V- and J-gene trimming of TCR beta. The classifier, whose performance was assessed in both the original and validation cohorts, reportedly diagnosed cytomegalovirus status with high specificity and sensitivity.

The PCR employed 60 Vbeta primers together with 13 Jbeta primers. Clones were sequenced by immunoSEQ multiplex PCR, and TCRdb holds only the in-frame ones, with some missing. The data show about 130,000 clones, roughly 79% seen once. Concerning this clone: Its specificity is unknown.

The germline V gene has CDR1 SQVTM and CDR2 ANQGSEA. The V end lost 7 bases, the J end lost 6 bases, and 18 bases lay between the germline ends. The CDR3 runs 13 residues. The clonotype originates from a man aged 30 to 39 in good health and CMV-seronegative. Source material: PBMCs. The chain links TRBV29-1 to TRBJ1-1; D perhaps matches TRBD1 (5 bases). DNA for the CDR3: TGCAGCGCTGCACGAGGCAGGGAGGCTGAAGCTTTCTTT. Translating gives CSAARGREAEAFF. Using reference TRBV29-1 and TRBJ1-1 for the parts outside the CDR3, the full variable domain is SAVISQKPSRDICQRGTSLTIQCQVDSQVTMMFWYRQQPGQSLTLIATANQGSEATYESGFVIDKFPISRPNLTFSTLTVSNMSPEDSSIYLCSAARGREAEAFFGQGTRLTVV.